A single sample is the source of the 13 T cell receptor beta chains below, sequenced in a study of blood T cell repertoires in COVID-19. Data came from immunoSEQ multiplex PCR; TCRdb stores just in-frame clones and leaves some out. The table lists more than 200,000 clones, around 84% of them singletons, with over 9.5% in the top ten. Specimen: peripheral blood. These receptors originate from a woman of 80 years or more with COVID-19, enrolled during active disease.

This clone turned up a few times. This chain connects TRBV18 to TRBJ2-7; the match to TRBD2 covers 7 bases. With 6 bases clipped from V and 7 bases from J, the junction kept 6 bases outside the gene matches. Per the germline V gene, CDR1 is KGHSH and CDR2 is LQKENI. CDR3 length: 12 amino acids. The CDR3 DNA reads as TGTGCCAGCTCTCCGTATAGCGGGGAGCAGTACTTC. Its translation: CASSPYSGEQYF.

The chain carries TRBV7-2 and TRBJ1-2; 8 bases align to TRBD1. With V trimmed by 1 base and J by 4 bases, 5 bases remained unmatched. There are 15 residues in the CDR3. From germline, CDR1 is SGHTA and CDR2 FQGNSA. CDR3 nucleotide sequence: TGTGCCAGCAGCTTAGTGGAACAGGGGGTCTATGGCTACACCTTC. Protein product: CASSLVEQGVYGYTF.

This CDR3 reads CASSTPRGTEAFF. For the CDR3, the DNA is TGTGCCAGTAGTACCCCCAGGGGCACTGAAGCTTTCTTT. V is TRBV19 and J is TRBJ1-1, with D possibly matching TRBD1 (6 bases). Germline V CDR1 and CDR2: LNHDA, SQIVND (reference sequence). The CDR3 has 13 residues. V shed 4 bases and J shed 4 bases, with 10 bases lying between them.

The rearrangement joins TRBV30 to TRBJ1-1; D is undetermined. Trimming took off 5 bases at V and 6 bases at J, with 19 bases between the two ends. Germline CDR1 and CDR2: GTSNPN and SVGIG (reference sequence). The CDR3 runs to 14 residues. The CDR3 coding sequence is TGTGCCTGGGGACGAGGGTTCAGCGACGCTGAAGCTTTCTTT. Its translation is CAWGRGFSDAEAFF.

This chain uses TRBV29-1 with TRBJ2-5; D is ambiguous. The V gene lost 2 bases and the J gene lost 4 bases, with 17 bases spanning the gap. Germline V gives CDR1 SQVTM, CDR2 ANQGSEA. The CDR3 runs 15 residues. The CDR3 region has the DNA TGCAGCGTTGAACCGCTATACGACATGGTAGAGACCCAGTACTTC. As protein: CSVEPLYDMVETQYF. The entire variable domain, with the rest obtained from reference TRBV29-1 and TRBJ2-5, is as follows: SAVISQKPSRDICQRGTSLTIQCQVDSQVTMMFWYRQQPGQSLTLIATANQGSEATYESGFVIDKFPISRPNLTFSTLTVSNMSPEDSSIYLCSVEPLYDMVETQYFGPGTRLLVL.

This chain uses TRBV5-1 with TRBJ1-2; TRBD1 aligns across 7 bases. The CDR3 consists of 13 residues. V lost 5 bases, J lost 4 bases, and 5 bases stayed unmatched. Germline-derived CDR1 and CDR2 are SGHRS and YFSETQ. The DNA for the CDR3 is TGCGCCAGCAGTACACAGGGGACCTATGGCTACACCTTC. It encodes CASSTQGTYGYTF. Complete variable domain (other parts from reference TRBV5-1 and TRBJ1-2): KAGVTQTPRYLIKTRGQQVTLSCSPISGHRSVSWYQQTPGQGLQFLFEYFSETQRNKGNFPGRFSGRQFSNSRSEMNVSTLELGDSALYLCASSTQGTYGYTFGSGTRLTVV.

This clone was recorded once. The V gene is TRBV2, the J gene TRBJ1-1; D unclear. The CDR3 has 14 amino acids. Per the germline V gene, CDR1 is SNHLY and CDR2 is FYNNEI. V dropped 3 bases and J dropped 5 bases, with 13 bases sitting between them. In nucleotides, the CDR3 is TGTGCCAGCAGTGAGGGTCATGCAGGAACTGAAGCTTTCTTT. Protein product: CASSEGHAGTEAFF.

The V and J genes are TRBV29-1 and TRBJ2-1; 8 nucleotides align to TRBD2. This CDR3 is built from 16 residues. The V gene end was trimmed by 2 bases and the J gene end by 4 bases; junction bases not matched to a gene: 10. The germline gives CDR1 SQVTM, CDR2 ANQGSEA. The CDR3 is CSVELIPAGAYNEQFF. The DNA of the CDR3 is TGCAGCGTTGAACTTATCCCAGCGGGGGCTTACAATGAGCAGTTCTTC.

This rearrangement joins TRBV6-5 to TRBJ1-2; 11 bases map to TRBD1. Germline V gives CDR1 MNHEY, CDR2 SVGAGI. CDR3 size: 15 residues. V lost 8 bases and J lost 3; bases outside the gene matches: 8. CDR3 sequence: CASWRPGQGDYGYTF. The CDR3, as DNA: TGTGCCAGCTGGAGGCCGGGACAGGGGGACTATGGCTACACCTTC.

The gene calls are TRBV7-6 and TRBJ1-1; tentative D call: TRBD1 (6 bases). This CDR3 region has 13 residues. With 7 bases removed from V and 0 bases from J, the gap between germline ends came to 9 bases. Germline lookup yields CDR1 SGHVS and CDR2 FNYEAQ. CDR3 sequence reads: CASTQGLNTEAFF. CDR3 coding DNA: TGTGCCAGCACCCAGGGGCTGAACACTGAAGCTTTCTTT.

The chain uses TRBV27 and TRBJ1-1; 9 bases map to TRBD1. The CDR3 length is 19 residues. V lost 5 bases, J lost 4 bases, and 20 bases stayed unmatched. CDR1 and CDR2 from the germline V gene are MNHEY and SMNVEV (reference sequence). The CDR3 loop is CASSGYSSGQGYLGTEAFF. In DNA form, the CDR3 reads TGTGCCAGCAGTGGCTACTCCTCGGGACAGGGATATTTGGGCACTGAAGCTTTCTTT.

V gene TRBV7-9 combines with J gene TRBJ1-2, with a weak D call TRBD1 (5 bases). Per the germline V gene, CDR1 is SEHNR and CDR2 is FQNEAQ (reference sequence). The CDR3 has 15 amino acids. V lost 3 bases and J 4 bases, leaving 15 bases between the germline ends. The DNA of the CDR3 is TGTGCCAGCAGCTTCCCCCTGCAGGGTACCTATGGCTACACCTTC. Protein product: CASSFPLQGTYGYTF.

The chain uses TRBV7-8 and TRBJ1-5, with TRBD1 identical over 8 bases. Unmatched junction bases numbered 11, after V lost 5 bases and J lost 5 bases. The CDR3 has 16 amino acids. Germline assignment: CDR1 SGHVS and CDR2 FQNEAQ. CDR3 region: CASSTRTGRKDQPQHF. The CDR3 DNA sequence: TGTGCCAGCAGCACCCGGACAGGGAGAAAAGATCAGCCCCAGCATTTT.